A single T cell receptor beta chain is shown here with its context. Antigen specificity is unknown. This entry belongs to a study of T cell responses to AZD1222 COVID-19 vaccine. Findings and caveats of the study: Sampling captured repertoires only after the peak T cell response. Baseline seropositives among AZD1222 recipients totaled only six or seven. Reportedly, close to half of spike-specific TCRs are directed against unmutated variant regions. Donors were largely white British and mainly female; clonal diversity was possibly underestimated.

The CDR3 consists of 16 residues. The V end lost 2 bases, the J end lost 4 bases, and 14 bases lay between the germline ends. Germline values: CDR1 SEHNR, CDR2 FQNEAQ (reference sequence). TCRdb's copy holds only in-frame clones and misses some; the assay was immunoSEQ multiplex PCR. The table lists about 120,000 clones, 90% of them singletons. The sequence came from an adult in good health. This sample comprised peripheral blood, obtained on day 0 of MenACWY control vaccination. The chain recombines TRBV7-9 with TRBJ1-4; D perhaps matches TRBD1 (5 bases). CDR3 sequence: CASSLNPGRINEKLFF. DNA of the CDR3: TGTGCCAGCAGCTTAAACCCGGGACGGATTAATGAAAAACTGTTTTTT. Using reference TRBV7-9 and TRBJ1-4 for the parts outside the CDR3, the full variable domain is DTGVSQNPRHKITKRGQNVTFRCDPISEHNRLYWYRQTLGQGPEFLTYFQNEAQLEKSRLLSDRFSAERPKGSFSTLEIQRTEQGDSAMYLCASSLNPGRINEKLFFGSGTQLSVL.